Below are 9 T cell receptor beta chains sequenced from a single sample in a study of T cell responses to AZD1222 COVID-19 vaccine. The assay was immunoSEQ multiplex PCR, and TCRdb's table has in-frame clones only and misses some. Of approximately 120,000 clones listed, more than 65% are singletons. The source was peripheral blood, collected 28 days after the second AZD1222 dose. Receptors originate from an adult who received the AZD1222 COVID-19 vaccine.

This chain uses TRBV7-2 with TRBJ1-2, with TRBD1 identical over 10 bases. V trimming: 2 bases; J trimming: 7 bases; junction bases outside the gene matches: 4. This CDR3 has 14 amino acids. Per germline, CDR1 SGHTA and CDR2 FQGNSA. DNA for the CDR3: TGTGCCAGCAGCTTAAGGGACAGGGGAATTGGCTACACCTTC. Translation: CASSLRDRGIGYTF.

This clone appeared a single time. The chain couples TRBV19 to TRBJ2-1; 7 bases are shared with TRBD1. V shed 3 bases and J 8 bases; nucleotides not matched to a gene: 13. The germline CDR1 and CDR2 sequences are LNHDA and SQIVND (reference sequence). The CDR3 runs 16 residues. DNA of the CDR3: TGTGCCAGTAGTATCCCCAAGACAGGGTTTACGGATGAGCAGTTCTTC. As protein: CASSIPKTGFTDEQFF.

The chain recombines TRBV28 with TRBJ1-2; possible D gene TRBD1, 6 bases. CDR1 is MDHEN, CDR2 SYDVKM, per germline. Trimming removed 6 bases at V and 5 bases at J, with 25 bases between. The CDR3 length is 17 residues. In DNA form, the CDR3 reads TGTGCCAGCAGCCCGATCGATTACAGGGCCCGGGGGTATGGCTACACCTTC. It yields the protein CASSPIDYRARGYGYTF.

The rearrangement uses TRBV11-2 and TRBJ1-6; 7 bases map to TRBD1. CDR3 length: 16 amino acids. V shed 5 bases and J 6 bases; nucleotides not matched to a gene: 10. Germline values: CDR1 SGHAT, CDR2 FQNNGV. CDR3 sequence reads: CASSITGDSTNSPLHF. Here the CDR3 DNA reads TGTGCCAGCAGCATCACAGGGGACAGTACTAATTCACCCCTCCACTTT.

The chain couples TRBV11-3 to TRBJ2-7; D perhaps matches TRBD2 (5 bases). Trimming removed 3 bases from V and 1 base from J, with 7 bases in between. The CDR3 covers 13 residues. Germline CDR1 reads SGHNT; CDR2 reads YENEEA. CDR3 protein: CASSLSGSYEQYF. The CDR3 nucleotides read TGTGCCAGCAGCTTGTCGGGATCCTACGAGCAGTACTTC.

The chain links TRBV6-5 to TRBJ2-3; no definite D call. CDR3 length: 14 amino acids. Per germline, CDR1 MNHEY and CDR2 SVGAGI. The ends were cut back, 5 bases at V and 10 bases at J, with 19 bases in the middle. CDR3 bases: TGTGCCAGCAGTCCGACTTCTAGTGTTCCCCCGCAGTATTTT. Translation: CASSPTSSVPPQYF.

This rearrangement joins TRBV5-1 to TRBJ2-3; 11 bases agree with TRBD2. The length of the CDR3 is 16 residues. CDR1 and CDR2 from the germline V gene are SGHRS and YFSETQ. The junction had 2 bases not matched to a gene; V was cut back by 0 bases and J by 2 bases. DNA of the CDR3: TGCGCCAGCAGCTTGGGACTAGCGGGGTTCACAGATACGCAGTATTTT. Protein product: CASSLGLAGFTDTQYF.

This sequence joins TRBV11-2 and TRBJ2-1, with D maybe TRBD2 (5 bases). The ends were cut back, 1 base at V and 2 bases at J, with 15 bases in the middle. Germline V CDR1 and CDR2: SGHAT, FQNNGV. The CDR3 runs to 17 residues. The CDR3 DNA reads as TGTGCCAGCAGCTTAGTCTCAGGACTTTCAACCTACAATGAGCAGTTCTTC. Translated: CASSLVSGLSTYNEQFF.

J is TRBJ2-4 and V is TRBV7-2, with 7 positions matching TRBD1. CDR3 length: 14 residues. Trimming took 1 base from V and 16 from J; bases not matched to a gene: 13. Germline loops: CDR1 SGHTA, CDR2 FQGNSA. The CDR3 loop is CASSLVGQAWVLYF. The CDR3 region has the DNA TGTGCCAGCAGCTTAGTCGGACAGGCCTGGGTTCTCTACTTC.